This TCR beta chain derives from a study of T cells after posttransplantation cyclophosphamide. Broader study findings: Tissue-infiltrating T cells from skin or gut overlapped little with blood T cells. Donor-recipient repertoire similarity was low at 1-2 months, rising over year one. TRB clonality was highly associated with recipient CMV seropositivity and reactivation.

In germline, CDR1 is LNHNV, CDR2 YYDKDF (reference sequence). The J segment lost 4 bases and the V segment lost 7 bases, leaving 6 bases of the junction unmatched. The CDR3 length is 13 residues. A marrow graft followed busulfan-fludarabine conditioning, with cyclophosphamide on days +3 and +4. The protocol was immunoSEQ multiplex PCR, while the TCRdb copy is restricted to in-frame clones and leaves out a portion. Of approximately 40,000 clones in the sample, more than 70% were seen once. As for this clone: Its antigen is currently unknown.

This clonotype was obtained from a female patient in her thirties or forties who received an allogeneic stem cell transplant from a related donor, was CMV-positive, and had no GVHD. Some T cells may have come from the graft donor. The source was CD4+ T cells sorted from blood, collected approximately 1,900 days after a stem cell transplant with posttransplant cyclophosphamide. J is TRBJ1-2 and V is TRBV15; 7 bases are shared with TRBD1. CDR3: CATTFPGGYGYTF. The DNA of the CDR3 is TGTGCCACCACCTTCCCAGGGGGCTATGGCTACACCTTC.